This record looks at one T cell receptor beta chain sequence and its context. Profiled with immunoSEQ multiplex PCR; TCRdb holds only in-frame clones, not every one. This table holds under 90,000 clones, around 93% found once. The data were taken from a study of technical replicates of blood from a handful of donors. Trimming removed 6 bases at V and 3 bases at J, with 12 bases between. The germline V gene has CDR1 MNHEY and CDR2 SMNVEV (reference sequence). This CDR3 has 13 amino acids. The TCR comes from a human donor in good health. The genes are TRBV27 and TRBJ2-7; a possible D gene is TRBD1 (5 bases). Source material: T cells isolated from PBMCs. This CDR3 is CASSEKGHYEQYF. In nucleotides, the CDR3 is TGTGCCAGCAGCGAGAAGGGGCACTACGAGCAGTACTTC.